These 3 T cell receptor beta chains originate from one sample sequenced in a study of shared clonotypes between healthy human individuals. This table comes from immunoSEQ multiplex PCR, and its TCRdb copy is limited to in-frame clones, with some not included. The sample consists of about 820,000 clones, approximately 92% of them appearing once. Cells designated naive CD8 were CD45RO-negative and were positively selected for CCR7, with terminally differentiated effector memory CD45RA+ cells excluded. The sample taken for sequencing was naive CD8+ T cells sorted from blood. The origin of the receptors is a man aged 30 to 45 in good health.

CDR3 sequence (DNA): TGTGCCAGCAGTTTGACAGGGACCGATCAGCCCCAGCATTTT. This sequence encodes CASSLTGTDQPQHF. The chain links TRBV28 to TRBJ1-5; TRBD1 matches 7 bases. The CDR3 consists of 14 residues. CDR1 MDHEN and CDR2 SYDVKM come from the germline V gene. Unmatched junction bases numbered 4, after V lost 3 bases and J lost 5 bases. The full variable domain, completed using reference TRBV28 and TRBJ1-5, is DVKVTQSSRYLVKRTGEKVFLECVQDMDHENMFWYRQDPGLGLRLIYFSYDVKMKEKGDIPEGYSVSREKKERFSLILESASTNQTSMYLCASSLTGTDQPQHFGDGTRLSIL.

V usage is TRBV14 and J usage is TRBJ2-2, with a tentative D call TRBD1 (5 bases). CDR1 SGHDN and CDR2 FVKESK come from the germline V gene. Trimming shortened V by 3 bases and J by 5 bases, and 7 bases separated the two germline ends. This CDR3 has 13 amino acids. DNA for the CDR3: TGTGCCAGCAGCCAGCAGGGAACCGGGGAGCTGTTTTTT. It is translated as CASSQQGTGELFF.

The chain links TRBV4-2 to TRBJ2-5; 9 nucleotides agree with TRBD2. Unmatched junction bases numbered 5, after V lost 5 bases and J lost 1 base. Germline lookup yields CDR1 LGHNA and CDR2 YNFKEQ. The CDR3 has 15 amino acids. The DNA for the CDR3 is TGTGCCAGCAGCACTCTAGCGGGAACCCAAGAGACCCAGTACTTC. As protein: CASSTLAGTQETQYF.